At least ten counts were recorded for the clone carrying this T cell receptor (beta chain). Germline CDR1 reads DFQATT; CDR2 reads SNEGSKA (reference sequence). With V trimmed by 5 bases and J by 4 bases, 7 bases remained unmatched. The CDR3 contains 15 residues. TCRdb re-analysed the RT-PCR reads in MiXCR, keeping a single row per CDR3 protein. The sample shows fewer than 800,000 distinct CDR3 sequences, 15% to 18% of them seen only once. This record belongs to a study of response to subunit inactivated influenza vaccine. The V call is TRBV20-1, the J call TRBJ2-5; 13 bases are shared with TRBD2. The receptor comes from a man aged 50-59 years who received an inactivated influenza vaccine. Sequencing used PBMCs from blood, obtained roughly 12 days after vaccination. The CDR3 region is CSAATSGGAGETQYF. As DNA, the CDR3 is TGCAGTGCTGCCACTAGCGGGGGGGCCGGAGAGACCCAGTACTTC.